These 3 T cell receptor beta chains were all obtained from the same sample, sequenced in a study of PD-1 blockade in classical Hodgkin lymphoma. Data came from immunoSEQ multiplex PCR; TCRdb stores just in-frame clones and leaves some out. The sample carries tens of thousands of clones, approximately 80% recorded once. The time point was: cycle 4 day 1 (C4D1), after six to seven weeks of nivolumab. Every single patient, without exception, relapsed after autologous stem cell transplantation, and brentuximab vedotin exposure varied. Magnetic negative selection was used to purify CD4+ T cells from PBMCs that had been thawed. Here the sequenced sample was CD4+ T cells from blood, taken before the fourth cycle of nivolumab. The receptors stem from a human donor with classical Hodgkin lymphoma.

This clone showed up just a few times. The CDR3 DNA follows: TGTGCCAGCAGCCCTTTTGCCGCGGGGGCGCAAGGCTACACCTTC. Its translation: CASSPFAAGAQGYTF. The chain combines TRBV6-5 with TRBJ1-2, with TRBD1 as a possible D gene (6 bases). From germline, CDR1 is MNHEY and CDR2 SVGAGI. The CDR3 runs to 15 residues. The V and J ends lost 6 bases and 8 bases respectively, with 22 bases between them.

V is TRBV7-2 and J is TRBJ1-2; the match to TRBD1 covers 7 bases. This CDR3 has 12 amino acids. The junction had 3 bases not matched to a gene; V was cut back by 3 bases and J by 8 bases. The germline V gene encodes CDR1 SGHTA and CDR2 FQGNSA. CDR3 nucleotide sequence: TGTGCCAGCAGCTTGAACAGGGGCGGCTACACCTTC. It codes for CASSLNRGGYTF.

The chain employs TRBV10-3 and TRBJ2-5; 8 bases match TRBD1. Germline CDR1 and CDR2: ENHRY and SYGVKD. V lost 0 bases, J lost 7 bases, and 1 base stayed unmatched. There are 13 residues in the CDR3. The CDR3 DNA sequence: TGTGCCATCAGTGAGTCAACAGGGGGGACCCAGTACTTC. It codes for CAISESTGGTQYF.